These 2 T cell receptor beta chains were sequenced from one sample in a study of blood T cell repertoires in COVID-19. Profiled with immunoSEQ multiplex PCR; TCRdb holds only in-frame clones, not every one. The data hold 95,000 to 150,000 clones, with 88% observed a single time. The sequencing input was peripheral blood. The receptors derive from a man aged 45-65 years with acute or convalescent COVID-19.

The rearrangement joins TRBV19 to TRBJ2-7, with D tentatively TRBD1 (5 bases). The V end was cut by 2 bases, the J end by 2 bases, with 13 bases between. The CDR3 spans 15 residues. Germline loops: CDR1 LNHDA, CDR2 SQIVND (reference sequence). Here the CDR3 DNA reads TGTGCCAGTAGTATATCAATGCAGGGCCCCTACGAGCAGTACTTC. Its protein is CASSISMQGPYEQYF.

The chain uses TRBV10-2 and TRBJ2-2; 8 bases are shared with TRBD1. This CDR3 has 14 amino acids. J was trimmed by 5 bases and V by 6 bases; bases with no gene match: 5. Germline assignment: CDR1 WSHSY and CDR2 SAAADI. CDR3 coding DNA: TGCGCCAGCAGGGACAGGGTGAGGACCGGGGAGCTGTTTTTT. It yields the protein CASRDRVRTGELFF.